The 28 T cell receptor beta chains given below trace back to one sample, sequenced in a study of early T cells in non-severe SARS-CoV-2 infection. TCRdb itself ran the 5' RACE reads through MiXCR, one entry per CDR3 protein. The table includes approximately 42,000 distinct CDR3 sequences, around 5.7% detected once. The sequencing sample was made of whole blood. The receptors come from an adult who was a healthcare worker with PCR-confirmed SARS-CoV-2 infection or an uninfected control (not recorded which).

Note on this clonotype: Since a much larger clone is just one base distant, this may be a read error. The CDR3 sequence is CSVVSQANTEAFF. Written as DNA, the CDR3 is TGCAGCGTTGTAAGCCAGGCGAACACTGAAGCTTTCTTT. The chain joins TRBV29-1 to TRBJ1-1; D not resolved. Between the trimmed V and J ends, which lost 4 bases and 1 base, there was a span of 10 bases. Germline CDR1 SQVTM, CDR2 ANQGSEA. The CDR3 has 13 amino acids.

This clonotype was picked up many times. V gene TRBV2 combines with J gene TRBJ1-6; no clear D gene. Trimming cost V 1 base and J 3 bases, with 7 bases left between them. Per the germline V gene, CDR1 is SNHLY and CDR2 is FYNNEI. This CDR3 has 15 amino acids. The CDR3 protein is CASSEGGYYNSPLHF. The CDR3 coding sequence is TGTGCCAGCAGTGAAGGGGGATACTATAATTCACCCCTCCACTTT. Using reference TRBV2 and TRBJ1-6 for the parts outside the CDR3, the full variable domain is EPEVTQTPSHQVTQMGQEVILRCVPISNHLYFYWYRQILGQKVEFLVSFYNNEISEKSEIFDDQFSVERPDGSNFTLKIRSTKLEDSAMYFCASSEGGYYNSPLHFGNGTRLTVT.

This clonotype was counted a few times. The chain is built from TRBV20-1 and TRBJ2-7, with D perhaps being TRBD1 or TRBD2 (6 bases each). CDR3 length: 12 amino acids. V gave up 4 bases and J gave up 5 bases, with 12 bases separating them. Looked up from germline, CDR1 is DFQATT and CDR2 is SNEGSKA (reference sequence). CDR3: CSATRGAHEQYF. For the CDR3, the DNA is TGCAGTGCTACGAGGGGGGCCCACGAGCAGTACTTC.

At least ten counts were recorded for this clonotype. J is TRBJ2-7 and V is TRBV29-1; 9 positions match TRBD2. V dropped 1 base and J dropped 4; count of bases not matched to a gene: 5. The CDR3 covers 14 residues. CDR1 and CDR2 from the germline V gene are SQVTM and ANQGSEA. CDR3 in amino acids: CSVEANSGGYEQYF. For the CDR3, the DNA is TGCAGCGTTGAAGCTAATAGCGGGGGTTACGAGCAGTACTTC.

This clonotype has ten or more counts. The rearrangement joins TRBV12-3 or TRBV12-4 to TRBJ2-1; D possibly corresponds to TRBD2 (5 bases). The CDR3 has 15 amino acids. The ends were cut back, 1 base at V and 6 bases at J, with 13 bases in the middle. The CDR3 DNA follows: TGTGCCAGCAGTTTAGGACTATTCCCTTTCAATGAGCAGTTCTTC. It is translated as CASSLGLFPFNEQFF.

A few counts support this clonotype. The CDR3 sequence is CASSSAQGSWNYGYTF. The CDR3 bases are TGTGCCAGCAGCTCGGCACAGGGATCCTGGAACTATGGCTACACCTTC. The chain employs TRBV5-4 and TRBJ1-2; the D gene is possibly TRBD1 (6 bases). CDR1 and CDR2 from the germline V gene are SGHNT and YYREEE (reference sequence). Deletions cut 3 bases from V and 2 bases from J, with 17 bases between. The CDR3 is 16 residues long.

This clonotype was seen at least ten times. The chain employs TRBV10-3 and TRBJ1-5, with D uncertain. Germline-derived CDR1 and CDR2 are ENHRY and SYGVKD. V dropped 4 bases and J dropped 0 bases, with 4 bases sitting between them. CDR3 length equals 13 residues. Here the CDR3 DNA reads TGTGCCATCAGTGTGGGTAGCAATCAGCCCCAGCATTTT. This sequence encodes CAISVGSNQPQHF.

This clonotype has just a few counts. This rearrangement joins TRBV30 to TRBJ1-3; 7 positions match TRBD1. Germline CDR1 reads GTSNPN; CDR2 reads SVGIG (reference sequence). The V and J ends lost 3 bases and 7 bases, in that order; junction bases with no gene match: 9. The CDR3 has 14 residues. CDR3 in DNA: TGTGCCTGGAGCAGGGGGGTACTATGGAACACCATATATTTT. It translates to CAWSRGVLWNTIYF.

The chain has TRBV6-6 and TRBJ1-1, with unresolved D. The CDR3 sequence is 13 residues long. V was cut by 8 bases and J by 0 bases, with 10 bases left in between. Looked up from germline, CDR1 is MNHNY and CDR2 is SVGAGI (reference sequence). CDR3 nucleotides: TGTGCCAGCGGTAAGGGAATGAACACTGAAGCTTTCTTT. This gives the protein CASGKGMNTEAFF.

This chain links TRBV9 with TRBJ2-1; D is perhaps TRBD1 (6 bases). The V and J ends lost 0 bases and 0 bases respectively, with 7 bases between them. The germline gives CDR1 SGDLS, CDR2 YYNGEE. CDR3 length equals 15 residues. The CDR3 nucleotides are TGTGCCAGCAGCGTAGGGACAGTCTCCTACAATGAGCAGTTCTTC. Its protein is CASSVGTVSYNEQFF.

This clonotype was observed many times. The chain has TRBV29-1 and TRBJ1-1; 7 bases match TRBD1. The CDR3 consists of 16 residues. Germline CDR1 is SQVTM and CDR2 is ANQGSEA. V lost 0 bases and J lost 1; bases outside the gene matches: 8. The CDR3 here is CSVEEGQGVGNTEAFF. The CDR3 coding sequence is TGCAGCGTTGAAGAAGGGCAGGGGGTTGGGAACACTGAAGCTTTCTTT.

Comment on this clonotype: One end of the junction does not line up with germline, which may come from a read error. The DNA for the CDR3 is TGCAGCGTTCCCGGCAGGGTTTCCTCCTACATTGAGCAGTTCTTC. It translates to CSVPGRVSSYIEQFF. The genes are TRBV29-1 and TRBJ2-1; TRBD1 is a possible D gene (5 bases). Germline CDR1 is SQVTM and CDR2 is ANQGSEA. The CDR3 loop spans 15 amino acids.

This clonotype was recorded at least ten times. The rearrangement uses TRBV20-1 and TRBJ2-7; D might be TRBD2 (6 bases). The CDR3 sequence is 12 residues long. Looked up from germline, CDR1 is DFQATT and CDR2 is SNEGSKA (reference sequence). The V and J ends lost 5 bases and 2 bases respectively, with 10 bases between them. The CDR3 region has the DNA TGCAGTGCTCCGGGACTGCCCTACGAGCAGTACTTC. Translating gives CSAPGLPYEQYF.

This clonotype was observed at least ten times. This chain connects TRBV5-6 to TRBJ2-2; D call uncertain. CDR3 length: 12 residues. Per germline, CDR1 SGHDT and CDR2 YYEEEE. Trimming took 4 bases from V and 2 from J, leaving 3 bases between them. The CDR3 DNA reads TGTGCCAGCAGCCATAACACCGGGGAGCTGTTTTTT. Its translation: CASSHNTGELFF.

This clonotype is labeled medium-sized. This chain links TRBV18 with TRBJ1-2; D may be TRBD1 (6 bases). V was pared by 2 bases and J by 4 bases, with 11 bases between. From germline, CDR1 is KGHSH and CDR2 LQKENI. The CDR3 is made up of 14 amino acids. The CDR3, as DNA: TGTGCCAGCTCACCAGGGGGCTATGGCTATGGCTACACCTTC. It is translated as CASSPGGYGYGYTF.

This clonotype appeared many times. The rearrangement links TRBV29-1 to TRBJ2-7; D possibly corresponds to TRBD1 (6 bases). CDR3 length: 13 residues. Germline V gives CDR1 SQVTM, CDR2 ANQGSEA. The V end lost 3 bases, the J end lost 3 bases, and 12 bases lay between the germline ends. In DNA form, the CDR3 reads TGCAGCGTTGAGGGACAAGGGGGCTACGAGCAGTACTTC. Translation gives CSVEGQGGYEQYF.

The rearrangement uses TRBV9 and TRBJ2-7, with 11 bases lining up with TRBD2. The CDR3 extends over 15 amino acids. Germline V CDR1 and CDR2: SGDLS, YYNGEE. J lost 3 bases, V lost 4 bases, and 6 bases had no gene match. Here the CDR3 DNA reads TGTGCCAGCAGCCCCAGACTAGCGGGGAACTACGAGCAGTACTTC. Protein product: CASSPRLAGNYEQYF.

The rearrangement uses TRBV9 and TRBJ2-3; no clear D. Per the germline V gene, CDR1 is SGDLS and CDR2 is YYNGEE. The CDR3 is made up of 15 amino acids. Trimming removed 4 bases from V and 2 bases from J, with 14 bases in between. CDR3: CASSPGSINTDTQYF. In DNA, the CDR3 is TGTGCCAGCAGCCCCGGGTCGATTAACACAGATACGCAGTATTTT.

This clonotype was observed a handful of times. The gene calls are TRBV4-3 and TRBJ2-5; TRBD1 might be the D (5 bases). The germline CDR1 and CDR2 sequences are LGHNA and YSLEER. Trimming removed 0 bases from V and 0 bases from J, with 8 bases in between. This CDR3 is 15 amino acids long. The CDR3 protein is CASSQDPGYQETQYF. The CDR3 DNA sequence: TGCGCCAGCAGCCAAGACCCAGGGTACCAAGAGACCCAGTACTTC.

The rearrangement uses TRBV20-1 and TRBJ2-3; weak D call: TRBD2 (6 bases). The V end was cut by 7 bases, the J end by 1 base, with 12 bases between. Per the germline V gene, CDR1 is DFQATT and CDR2 is SNEGSKA (reference sequence). CDR3 length: 13 amino acids. In DNA form, the CDR3 reads TGCAGTGGCGGCTTAGCGGGCACAGATACGCAGTATTTT. This translates into CSGGLAGTDTQYF.

This clonotype was recorded at least ten times. J is TRBJ2-7 and V is TRBV10-3, with D tentatively TRBD1 (6 bases). Between the trimmed V and J ends, which lost 0 bases and 2 bases, there was a span of 11 bases. Germline CDR1 reads ENHRY; CDR2 reads SYGVKD. CDR3 length: 15 amino acids. The CDR3 sequence is CAISESGTLAYEQYF. In nucleotides, the CDR3 is TGTGCCATCAGTGAGTCTGGGACATTGGCCTACGAGCAGTACTTC.

This clonotype was recorded many times. This chain uses TRBV28 with TRBJ2-1; 7 bases agree with TRBD2. V was pared by 5 bases and J by 3 bases, with 4 bases of the junction left unmatched. Germline V gives CDR1 MDHEN, CDR2 SYDVKM. This CDR3 region has 14 residues. In nucleotides, the CDR3 is TGTGCCAGCAGTAGTGGGGGGGGCTACAATGAGCAGTTCTTC. Its protein product is CASSSGGGYNEQFF.

The gene calls are TRBV5-1 and TRBJ1-1; no definite D call. This CDR3 region has 15 residues. Per the germline V gene, CDR1 is SGHRS and CDR2 is YFSETQ. V lost 0 bases and J lost 3, with 12 bases in between. In DNA form, the CDR3 reads TGCGCCAGCAGCTTGGCCAATGCCGGCTACACTGAAGCTTTCTTT. Encoded protein: CASSLANAGYTEAFF.

This clonotype occurred a few times. The chain links TRBV6-5 to TRBJ1-2, with 7 bases lining up with TRBD1. The V segment lost 4 bases and the J segment 4 bases; nucleotides outside the gene matches: 6. This CDR3 spans 14 amino acids. Germline CDR1 reads MNHEY; CDR2 reads SVGAGI. The CDR3 sequence is CASSCTTGSYGYTF. CDR3 coding DNA: TGTGCCAGCAGTTGCACGACAGGGAGCTATGGCTACACCTTC.

This clonotype was seen a few times. The genes are TRBV3-1 and TRBJ1-5, with D hard to call. V was cut by 4 bases and J by 6 bases, with 10 bases left in between. Per the germline V gene, CDR1 is LGHDT and CDR2 is YNNKEL (reference sequence). This CDR3 has 13 amino acids. The CDR3 is CASSPPDRQPQHF. The CDR3 nucleotides read TGTGCCAGCAGCCCCCCGGACCGTCAGCCCCAGCATTTT.

Ten or more counts support this clonotype. The chain joins TRBV28 to TRBJ1-2; 9 bases match TRBD1. The CDR3 length is 19 residues. Losses at the gene ends were 5 bases for V and 3 bases for J; bases not matched to a gene: 19. Per the germline V gene, CDR1 is MDHEN and CDR2 is SYDVKM. This CDR3 is CASSASLMTRDRVYYGYTF. CDR3 nucleotide sequence: TGTGCCAGCAGTGCGAGCCTTATGACCCGGGACAGGGTCTACTATGGCTACACCTTC.

This clonotype was seen a few times. The V and J genes are TRBV6-5 and TRBJ1-3, with D perhaps matching TRBD1 (5 bases). V was clipped by 6 bases and J by 5 bases, with 8 bases between them. The length of the CDR3 is 12 residues. Germline lookup yields CDR1 MNHEY and CDR2 SVGAGI. This CDR3 reads CASSPDRNTIYF. CDR3 DNA sequence: TGTGCCAGCAGCCCGGACAGAAACACCATATATTTT.

This chain connects TRBV5-1 to TRBJ2-5, with D possibly matching TRBD2 (6 bases). The germline V gene encodes CDR1 SGHRS and CDR2 YFSETQ. The CDR3 is made up of 14 amino acids. V lost 2 bases, J lost 5 bases, and 13 bases lay in between. CDR3 nucleotides: TGCGCCAGCAGCTTAGGAGGGGCCATGGAGACCCAGTACTTC. Its translation: CASSLGGAMETQYF. The full variable domain, in which reference TRBV5-1 and TRBJ2-5 provide the parts outside the CDR3, is KAGVTQTPRYLIKTRGQQVTLSCSPISGHRSVSWYQQTPGQGLQFLFEYFSETQRNKGNFPGRFSGRQFSNSRSEMNVSTLELGDSALYLCASSLGGAMETQYFGPGTRLLVL.